The 14 T cell receptor beta chains in this list originate from one sample, sequenced in a study of neurological immune-mediated disorders. Each CDR3 protein is one row after TCRdb ran MiXCR on the 5' RACE reads. Among some 46,000 distinct CDR3 sequences listed, around 4.5% were seen once. The sample taken for sequencing was PBMCs. Receptors originate from a woman aged 55-70 years with multiple sclerosis.

This clonotype has a count of ten or more. J is TRBJ2-5 and V is TRBV29-1; D may match TRBD1 or TRBD2 (5 bases each). From germline, CDR1 is SQVTM and CDR2 ANQGSEA. The CDR3 runs 13 residues. The germline V and J ends were trimmed by 3 bases and 5 bases, with 13 bases remaining between them. Written as DNA, the CDR3 is TGCAGCGTTGAGGGACCCGAGGGGGAGACCCAGTACTTC. Translated: CSVEGPEGETQYF.

This clonotype was observed a few times. The rearrangement links TRBV24-1 to TRBJ2-1, with a weak D call TRBD2 (5 bases). CDR3 length: 15 residues. V was cut by 3 bases and J by 6 bases, with 14 bases left in between. In germline, CDR1 is KGHDR, CDR2 SFDVKD. CDR3 sequence: CATSDKEVLTNEQFF. The CDR3, as DNA: TGTGCCACCAGTGATAAGGAGGTTCTAACCAATGAGCAGTTCTTC.

Ten or more counts support this clonotype. The gene calls are TRBV4-3 and TRBJ1-1, with 11 bases lining up with TRBD1. The germline gives CDR1 LGHNA, CDR2 YSLEER. V was clipped by 4 bases and J by 6 bases; unmatched bases: 7. CDR3 length equals 15 residues. In nucleotides, the CDR3 is TGCGCCAGCAGCCGGGGACAGGGGGTTTACGCTGAAGCTTTCTTT. Its protein product is CASSRGQGVYAEAFF.

A remark on this clonotype: This may arise from a read error, as a much more abundant clone is one base away. The conserved closing phenylalanine or tryptophan is absent in this CDR3, likely reflecting a read error. The J gene is TRBJ2-1, the V gene TRBV29-1, with D possibly TRBD1 on 6 matching bases. The V and J ends lost 0 bases and 9 bases respectively, with 9 bases between them. This CDR3 has 12 amino acids. The germline V gene encodes CDR1 SQVTM and CDR2 ANQGSEA. The CDR3 DNA follows: TGCAGCGTTGAAGATTTAGGGGGTGAGCAGTTCGTC. It translates to CSVEDLGGEQFV.

This clonotype was observed a handful of times. The rearrangement joins TRBV4-1 to TRBJ2-2, with D possibly TRBD1 on 5 matching bases. Germline loops: CDR1 MGHRA, CDR2 YSYEKL. This CDR3 has 17 residues. V was shortened by 2 bases and J by 1 base, with 14 bases between the two germline ends. The CDR3 DNA reads as TGCGCCAGCAGCCAACCTACAGGCACCGGGAACACCGGGGAGCTGTTTTTT. This codes for CASSQPTGTGNTGELFF.

This clonotype was counted ten times or more. The chain employs TRBV28 and TRBJ2-3, with D perhaps TRBD2 (5 bases). Germline V gene sequence: CDR1 MDHEN, CDR2 SYDVKM. The CDR3 contains 14 residues. Trimming removed 3 bases at V and 5 bases at J, with 12 bases between. The CDR3 reads CASSLPGTVDTQYF. CDR3 DNA sequence: TGTGCCAGCAGTTTGCCGGGAACTGTAGATACGCAGTATTTT.

The V call is TRBV20-1, the J call TRBJ2-4; tentative D call: TRBD2 (7 bases). Germline V CDR1 and CDR2: DFQATT, SNEGSKA (reference sequence). The CDR3 has 17 residues. V was pared by 3 bases and J by 2 bases, with 20 bases between. The CDR3 sequence: CSASSGSGGASKNIQYF. The CDR3 nucleotides read TGCAGTGCTAGCAGTGGTTCGGGGGGCGCGTCCAAAAACATTCAGTACTTC.

This clonotype was counted ten times or more. This chain connects TRBV5-1 to TRBJ2-2, with 7 bases identical to TRBD1. This CDR3 is built from 15 residues. Unmatched junction bases numbered 8, after V lost 3 bases and J lost 6 bases. Germline lookup yields CDR1 SGHRS and CDR2 YFSETQ. CDR3 nucleotide sequence: TGCGCCAGCAGCTCGGGACAGAGGGACCCCGGGGAGCTGTTTTTT. Encoded protein: CASSSGQRDPGELFF.

This clonotype was picked up many times. The chain carries TRBV20-1 and TRBJ2-7; 8 bases map to TRBD2. The germline CDR1 and CDR2 sequences are DFQATT and SNEGSKA (reference sequence). The CDR3 sequence is 14 residues long. Trimming cost V 4 bases and J 6 bases; bases outside gene matches: 11. CDR3 DNA sequence: TGCAGTGCTAAAGGGGGACTAGAGAGGTCCGAGCAGTACTTC. Translation gives CSAKGGLERSEQYF.

The table lists this clonotype with many counts. The chain carries TRBV7-9 and TRBJ1-3; D uncertain. The CDR3 consists of 15 residues. With 1 base removed from V and 4 bases from J, the gap between germline ends came to 11 bases. The V gene's germline CDR1 is SEHNR and CDR2 FQNEAQ (reference sequence). The CDR3 loop is CASSLERFRGNTIYF. As DNA, the CDR3 is TGTGCCAGCAGCTTAGAAAGGTTTCGGGGAAACACCATATATTTT.

This clonotype showed up many times. V and J are TRBV20-1 and TRBJ1-5; the D gene is possibly TRBD1 (5 bases). Trimming stripped 6 bases from V and 7 bases from J, with 10 bases between. Germline V gene lookup returns CDR1 DFQATT and CDR2 SNEGSKA (reference sequence). The CDR3 is 11 residues long. The CDR3 is CSASGLQPQHF. CDR3 bases: TGCAGTGCCTCAGGGTTACAGCCCCAGCATTTT.

This clonotype was observed many times. The chain uses TRBV28 and TRBJ1-2; TRBD1 matches at 8 bases. V was pared by 6 bases and J by 7 bases, with 10 bases of the junction left unmatched. From germline, CDR1 is MDHEN and CDR2 SYDVKM. CDR3 length: 14 residues. CDR3 region: CASRPQGADGGYTF. The CDR3 nucleotides read TGTGCCAGCAGGCCTCAGGGGGCAGACGGTGGCTACACCTTC.

This clonotype was detected a few times. The chain couples TRBV20-1 to TRBJ2-5; TRBD1 matches at 12 bases. Germline V gene lookup returns CDR1 DFQATT and CDR2 SNEGSKA (reference sequence). V was clipped by 1 base and J by 7 bases; unmatched bases: 7. This CDR3 has 15 residues. In DNA, the CDR3 is TGCAGTGCTAGAGTAGCTAGGGGACAGGGGGCGACCCAGTACTTC. Its protein is CSARVARGQGATQYF.

This clonotype was counted between two and nine times. This sequence joins TRBV20-1 and TRBJ1-1; TRBD1 agrees at 9 bases. Germline-derived CDR1 and CDR2 are DFQATT and SNEGSKA (reference sequence). V shed 1 base and J 6 bases; nucleotides not matched to a gene: 6. The CDR3 runs to 14 residues. The DNA for the CDR3 is TGCAGTGCTAGAGTGACAGGGGGGCACGCTGAAGCTTTCTTT. Encoded protein: CSARVTGGHAEAFF.